This T cell receptor beta chain was identified during a study of T cell repertoires in cytomegalovirus infection (dated by TCRdb to between 2018 and 2021). For the study in its entirety: Donor HLA type was relevant to the analysis, because carriage of CMV infection together with the matching HLA type was indicated by public TCR beta signatures. Findings and caveats that apply to the study as a whole: In both this cohort and an independent roughly 400-donor cohort, the cumulative frequency of public TCR beta family members distinguished carriers of CMV infection plus the relevant HLA type. The ex vivo response was dominated by HLA-C-restricted CMV-specific TCR beta clonotypes, and the single most frequent clonotype in two of eight donors was supplied by these HLA-C-restricted clonotypes.

From a lookup of the germline V gene, CDR1 and CDR2 are SGHRS and YFSETQ. Reading from cysteine to phenylalanine, the CDR3 counts 12 amino acids. The CDR3 DNA has 36 bases and is translated from base 1. The junction shows trimming of 4 bases on V and 8 bases on J, plus 12 bases between the germline ends. TCRdb shows the sequencer as Illumina HiSeq 1500. The public reads were quality trimmed at Q25 with fastp and then assembled into clones with MiXCR by TCRdb, keeping productive beta chains. Rows merge per CDR3 protein into single entries with the most common DNA and genes. Recorded for this sample are over 150,000 distinct CDR3 sequences; roughly a sixth of them occurred a single time. The ten largest make up under 30% of the sample. As concerns this clonotype: Its binding antigen is unknown. Base quality data are lacking; no much larger clone is found one base away.

The sequence links TRBV5-1 to TRBJ1-1; 5 matching bases give a weak D call of TRBD1. This receptor was taken from a human donor in good health (CMV status not recorded). Some clones in this sample may be carry-over from other donors' samples. The sequenced sample was CD8+ T cells from PBMCs. The nucleotide sequence is given as TGCGCCAGCAGCGGGACCAAGGCCGAAGCTTTCTTT. Its protein reads: CASSGTKAEAFF. The reference TRBV5-1 and TRBJ1-1 proteins fill in what lies around the CDR3, so the full variable domain reads KAGVTQTPRYLIKTRGQQVTLSCSPISGHRSVSWYQQTPGQGLQFLFEYFSETQRNKGNFPGRFSGRQFSNSRSEMNVSTLELGDSALYLCASSGTKAEAFFGQGTRLTVV.